The rows below give T cell receptor beta chains drawn from one sample of a study of cytotoxic CD8 clonotypes in ibrutinib-treated CLL. The assay was immunoSEQ multiplex PCR, and TCRdb's table has in-frame clones only and misses some. The sample contains just over 200,000 clones, just over 70% of which appear only once. The sequencing here drew on PBMCs, taken after 12 months of ibrutinib treatment. These receptors were collected from a human donor with chronic lymphocytic leukemia. Each CDR3 is given with its conserved first and last residue. Each record gives: clone size, J gene, D gene, V gene, CDR3 DNA, CDR3 protein. D genes are given only for firm matches. Clone size is shown for a subset of rows, as once, few, many or a class of expanded clone.

>-|TRBJ1-2|-|TRBV6-5
TGTGCCAGCATCCTAAAAGCAGGGTCTTACGGCTACACCTTC
CASILKAGSYGYTF
>-|TRBJ2-1|-|TRBV27
TGTGCCAGCAGTTTCCGGGCCCCTCTTAAAGGGAACAATGAGCAGTTCTTC
CASSFRAPLKGNNEQFF
>-|TRBJ1-2|-|TRBV6-1
TGTGCCAGCACCTCCTGGCCCGGGGATGGCTACACCTTC
CASTSWPGDGYTF
>-|TRBJ2-3|-|TRBV7-2
TGTGCCAGCAGTTTCCTTGCGGCAGATACGCAGTATTTT
CASSFLAADTQYF
>-|TRBJ2-5|TRBD2|TRBV2
TGTGCCAGCAGTGAAGTGGGACTAGCGGGCCAAGAGACCCAGTACTTC
CASSEVGLAGQETQYF
>once|TRBJ1-2|-|TRBV5-6
TGTGCCAGCACCGACTCCCCGGGGTACTATGGCTACACCTTC
CASTDSPGYYGYTF
>-|TRBJ1-2|TRBD1|TRBV7-9
TGTGCCAGCAGCTTAAGGGACAGGTACTATGGCTACACCTTC
CASSLRDRYYGYTF
>-|TRBJ1-1|TRBD1|TRBV5-6
TGTGCCAGCATCCGGACAGGGGTGAACACTGAAGCTTTCTTT
CASIRTGVNTEAFF
>-|TRBJ2-3|-|TRBV7-2
TGTGCCAGCAGACCGCCGGCTGCTAGCACAGATACGCAGTATTTT
CASRPPAASTDTQYF
>-|TRBJ2-7|TRBD2|TRBV10-3
TGTGCCATCACTCGACTAGCATCCGGCGAGCAGTACTTC
CAITRLASGEQYF
>-|TRBJ2-1|-|TRBV9
TGTGCCAGCAGCTCTAATTGGGGTTATGAGCAGTTCTTC
CASSSNWGYEQFF
>-|TRBJ2-7|TRBD2|TRBV9
TGTGCCAGCAGCAAAAGCGGGAGTGACTCCTACGAGCAGTACTTC
CASSKSGSDSYEQYF
>-|TRBJ2-5|-|TRBV6-5
TGTGCCAGTACGGGAGTGAATCAAGAGACCCAGTACTTC
CASTGVNQETQYF
>-|TRBJ2-7|-|TRBV27
TGTGCCAGCAGTTTTAACCCAGGGCCTCCTTACGAGCAGTACTTC
CASSFNPGPPYEQYF
>-|TRBJ1-2|-|TRBV4-3
TGCGCCAGCAGCCAATCGGTAGTAGGCGGCTACACCTTC
CASSQSVVGGYTF
>-|TRBJ2-7|TRBD1|TRBV7-2
TGTGCCAGCAGCAGCAACTGGAAAGGGGGCTGGGAAGGCTACGAGCAGTACTTC
CASSSNWKGGWEGYEQYF
>-|TRBJ2-7|TRBD2|TRBV7-9
TGTGCCAGCAGCTTAACGGGAGGGTCCTACGAGCAGTACTTC
CASSLTGGSYEQYF
>-|TRBJ1-3|-|TRBV27
TGTGCCAGCAGCCCGAGTCAAGGCCCTGGAAACACCATATATTTT
CASSPSQGPGNTIYF
>-|TRBJ1-5|-|TRBV19
TGTGCCAGCCTTAGGACGAACTCGTTTACGGGCAATCAGCCCCAGCATTTT
CASLRTNSFTGNQPQHF
>-|TRBJ1-6|-|TRBV5-6
TGTGCCAGCATCCTAAGACAGAGCTCCTATAATTCACCCCTCCACTTT
CASILRQSSYNSPLHF
>few|TRBJ1-2|-|TRBV30
TGTGCCTGGAGGACGGGATTTAACTATGGCTACACCTTC
CAWRTGFNYGYTF
>-|TRBJ2-3|-|TRBV30
TGTGCCTGGAGTGTAAGGGGGAGCGGCACAGATACGCAGTATTTT
CAWSVRGSGTDTQYF
>many|TRBJ1-5|-|TRBV10-1
TGCGCCAGCAGGTCCCGTCCCCCCGGTGGCAATCAGCCCCAGCATTTT
CASRSRPPGGNQPQHF
>once|TRBJ2-7|-|TRBV28
TGTGCCAGCAGTTTTTCGATTTCCGAGCAGTACTTC
CASSFSISEQYF
>-|TRBJ1-1|TRBD1|TRBV29-1
TGCAGCGTGAACAGGGGATTCACTGAAGCTTTCTTT
CSVNRGFTEAFF
>-|TRBJ2-2|-|TRBV7-2
TGTGCCAGCAGCCTCCGCTGGCAGAACACCGGGGAGCTGTTTTTT
CASSLRWQNTGELFF
>-|TRBJ2-1|-|TRBV27
TGTGCCAGCAGATCACTCGGGACTCGCGACAATGAGCAGTTCTTC
CASRSLGTRDNEQFF